This T cell receptor beta chain originates from a study of cytomegalovirus exposure and HLA in healthy donors. Researchers ran the PCR with 60 Vbeta and 13 Jbeta primers. The assay was immunoSEQ multiplex PCR, and TCRdb's table has in-frame clones only and misses some. The sample has about 97,000 clones, approximately 74% seen once. This CDR3 contains 15 residues. CDR1 and CDR2 from the germline V gene are MNHEY and SMNVEV (reference sequence). Study-level results: Later analysis showed most CMV-associated TCR beta chains appearing HLA-restricted. Association of a missense DCLRE1C variant with TCR beta V- and J-gene trimming was reported in a later analysis. A classifier reportedly called cytomegalovirus status with high sensitivity and specificity. Most TCR beta V segments were productive about 90% or about 30% of the time in an earlier analysis.

Concerning this clone: Its antigen remains unknown.

Sample: PBMCs. The chain is built from TRBV27 and TRBJ2-5; the D gene is possibly TRBD2 (5 bases). The DNA matches TRBJ2-7 better at its end, which makes the J call doubtful. This receptor was obtained from a woman aged 40 to 49 in good health and CMV-seronegative. CDR3 protein: CASRNPGTVSYEQYF. The CDR3 DNA is TGTGCCAGCAGGAATCCGGGAACCGTTTCCTACGAGCAGTACTTC.